The TCR beta chain under discussion was sequenced for a study of T-cell memory formation after mild COVID-19 (dated by TCRdb to the early 2020s). Regarding the research as a whole: TCR sequence clusters from the two donors were largely donor specific. In a couple of donors, T-cell clones that expanded and contracted after mild COVID-19 were followed by sequencing TCRalpha and TCRbeta repertoires longitudinally. Two young, previously healthy adult volunteers, one female and one male, were included in the cohort. The paper as a whole reports these results and caveats: SARS-CoV-2 specificity was not confirmed for the second-wave clones peaking on day 37. Only a couple of mild cases were covered by the study, and larger cohorts that include severe cases with pre-infection samples were considered necessary. Some responding clones were detected in pre-infection memory, which suggested that pre-existing cross-reactive memory T cells had joined the SARS-CoV-2 response. Contracting CD4+ clones were located mainly in the CM and EM memory subsets, whereas CD8+ clones were found to be enriched in EMRA. Balanced CD4/CD8 phenotypes were observed for clones contracting from day 15 to 85, whereas a bias towards CD4+ was observed for a second wave of clones expanding from day 15 to 37.

The instrument was an Illumina NovaSeq 6000. cDNA libraries for TCRalpha and TCRbeta were prepared by 5'RACE using constant-segment primers, with sample barcodes and unique molecular identifiers added. Trizol reagent was used to extract RNA from every sample. Amplification of the libraries took two PCR steps, and the second step added a second sample barcode plus Illumina TruSeq adapters. The libraries were sequenced on an Illumina NovaSeq using 2 x 150 bp paired-end reads. The study's own analysis went as follows. The reads were demultiplexed and collapsed into UMI-guided consensus sequences using migec v1.2.7. Using mixcr v2.1.11, UMI consensuses were aligned to TRA and TRB V and J templates and then assembled into clonotypes. A clonotype was counted as expanded or contracted only if both edgeR and NoisET called the change significant, with noise models trained on biological replicates. For edgeR calls, a false discovery rate-adjusted p below 0.01 and a log2 fold-change threshold of 1 were applied. As an exploratory analysis of dynamics, max-normalized trajectories of the 1000 most abundant clonotypes were examined with PCA combined with hierarchical clustering. Separately sequenced CD4+ and CD8+ repertoires were used to assign the CD4 or CD8 phenotype of responding clones. Clones were called with MiXCR by TCRdb after fastp trimmed the public reads at Q25, and only in-frame beta chains were retained. Entries are consolidated by CDR3 protein sequence, retaining the most common genes and DNA. The V and J calls come from TCRdb's annotation, not from the publication. In all, the sample holds 110,000 to 150,000 distinct CDR3 sequences, and around 25% of those were seen once. Clones ranked in the top ten supply around 24% of the sample.

PBMCs were isolated by Ficoll-Paque density gradient centrifugation. As concerns this clonotype: Its antigen is not yet known. No base quality information exists; no much larger clone differs at one position.

From the cysteine up to the phenylalanine, the CDR3 has a length of 15 residues. The CDR3 DNA has 45 bases and is translated from base 1. A distance of 17 bases separates the germline ends of V and J, which lose 8 bases and 0 bases respectively. Sequencing input: PBMCs or a T cell subset sorted from them (not recorded which). Rearrangement joined TRBV12-3 or TRBV12-4 to TRBJ2-7; the D gene lacks a confident call. This sequence was found in an adult woman who had mild COVID-19 (a few samples of this study predate the infection). The sample titles of this study are shuffled in the database, so cell type and time point are left out; the donor was told from shared clones. The nucleotide sequence is TGTGCCAGCGCCCTACGTGGAAGGAGCTCCTACGAGCAGTACTTC. Its protein is CASALRGRSSYEQYF.